This TCR beta chain originates from a study of T cell repertoires in cytomegalovirus infection. At the level of the study: The study used recently identified HLA-C-restricted and well-studied HLA-B-restricted CMV epitopes. Based on public TCR beta signatures, there were indications of CMV infection and of a matching HLA type.

This clonotype showed up many times. Its target is unknown. Germline CDR1 MNHNS, CDR2 SASEGT. The CDR3 has 19 residues. V dropped 2 bases and J dropped 0; count of bases not matched to a gene: 9. One entry per CDR3 protein results from TCRdb running MiXCR on the reads. This table holds 160,000 or so distinct CDR3 sequences, about 20% found once. The chain employs TRBV6-1 and TRBJ1-5; 11 nucleotides line up with TRBD1. Sequencing was performed on CD8+ T cells from cultured PBMCs, taken from culture after CMV antigen stimulation. This receptor was identified in a human donor in good health (CMV status not recorded). Some clones in this sample may be carry-over from other donors' samples. Here the CDR3 reads CASSEITRDRGYSNQPQHF. The CDR3 nucleotides are TGTGCCAGCAGTGAAATTACCCGGGACAGGGGGTATAGCAATCAGCCCCAGCATTTT.